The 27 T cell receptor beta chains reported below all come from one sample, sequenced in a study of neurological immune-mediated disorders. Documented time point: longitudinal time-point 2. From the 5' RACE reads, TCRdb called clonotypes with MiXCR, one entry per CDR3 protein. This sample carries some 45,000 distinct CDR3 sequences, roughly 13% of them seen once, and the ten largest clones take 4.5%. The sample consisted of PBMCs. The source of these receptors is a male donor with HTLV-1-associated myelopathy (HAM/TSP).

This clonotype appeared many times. The CDR3 region has the DNA TGCAGTGCTACCCCAACGGCGGGGGGAGAGACCCAGTACTTC. Protein sequence: CSATPTAGGETQYF. The V gene is TRBV20-1, the J gene TRBJ2-5, with 8 nucleotides matching TRBD2. The CDR3 has 14 amino acids. Germline loops: CDR1 DFQATT, CDR2 SNEGSKA (reference sequence). With 4 bases clipped from V and 4 bases from J, the junction kept 8 bases outside the gene matches.

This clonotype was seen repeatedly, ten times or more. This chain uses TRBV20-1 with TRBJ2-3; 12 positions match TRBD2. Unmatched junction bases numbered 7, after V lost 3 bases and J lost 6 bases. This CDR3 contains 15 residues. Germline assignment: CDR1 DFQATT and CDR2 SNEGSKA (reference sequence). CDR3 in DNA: TGCAGTGCTAGTGGGCTAGCGGGGGGGCAGGATACGCAGTATTTT. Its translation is CSASGLAGGQDTQYF.

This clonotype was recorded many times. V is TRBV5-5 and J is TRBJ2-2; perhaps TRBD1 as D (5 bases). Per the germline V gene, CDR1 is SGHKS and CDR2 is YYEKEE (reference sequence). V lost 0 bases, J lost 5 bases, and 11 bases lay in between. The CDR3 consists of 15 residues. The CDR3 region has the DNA TGTGCCAGCAGCTTGGAGGGGTTTCTAACCGGGGAGCTGTTTTTT. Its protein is CASSLEGFLTGELFF.

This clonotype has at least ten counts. The CDR3 loop reads CASSNDGVGNYGYTF. As DNA, the CDR3 is TGTGCCAGTAGCAACGACGGGGTAGGGAACTATGGCTACACCTTC. This rearrangement joins TRBV27 to TRBJ1-2; D is unclear. The germline gives CDR1 MNHEY, CDR2 SMNVEV (reference sequence). V lost 9 bases, J lost 2 bases, and 19 bases lay in between. There are 15 residues in the CDR3.

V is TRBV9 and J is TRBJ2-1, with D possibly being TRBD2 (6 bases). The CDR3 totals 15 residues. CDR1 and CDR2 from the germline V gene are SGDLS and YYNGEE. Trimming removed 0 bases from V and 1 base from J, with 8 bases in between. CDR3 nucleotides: TGTGCCAGCAGCGTAGCTCGGGGGTCCTACAATGAGCAGTTCTTC. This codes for CASSVARGSYNEQFF.

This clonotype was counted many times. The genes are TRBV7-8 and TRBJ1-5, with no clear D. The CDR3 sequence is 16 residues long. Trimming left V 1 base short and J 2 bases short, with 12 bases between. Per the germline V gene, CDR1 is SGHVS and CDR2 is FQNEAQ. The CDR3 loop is CASSLVSSIGNQPQHF. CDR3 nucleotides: TGTGCCAGCAGCTTAGTGAGTTCAATCGGCAATCAGCCCCAGCATTTT.

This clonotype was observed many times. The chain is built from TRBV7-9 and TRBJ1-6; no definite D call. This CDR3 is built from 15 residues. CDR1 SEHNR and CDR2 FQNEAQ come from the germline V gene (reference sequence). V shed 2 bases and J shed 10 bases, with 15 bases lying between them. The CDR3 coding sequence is TGTGCCAGCAGCTTATGGTTATCTGAGGAGTCACCCCTCCACTTT. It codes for CASSLWLSEESPLHF.

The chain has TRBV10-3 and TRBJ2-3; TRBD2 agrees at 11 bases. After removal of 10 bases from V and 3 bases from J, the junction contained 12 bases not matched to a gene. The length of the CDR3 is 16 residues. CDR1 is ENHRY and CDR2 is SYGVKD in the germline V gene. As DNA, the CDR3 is TGTGCCAGCAGATTTAGCGGGGGGGACGGAACAGATACGCAGTATTTT. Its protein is CASRFSGGDGTDTQYF.

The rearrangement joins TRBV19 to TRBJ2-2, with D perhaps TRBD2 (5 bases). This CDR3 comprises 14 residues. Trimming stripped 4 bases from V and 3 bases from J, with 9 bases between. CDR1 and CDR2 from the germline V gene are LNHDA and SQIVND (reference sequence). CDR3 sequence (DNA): TGTGCCAGTAGTACCGGGGTCCACACCGGGGAGCTGTTTTTT. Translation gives CASSTGVHTGELFF.

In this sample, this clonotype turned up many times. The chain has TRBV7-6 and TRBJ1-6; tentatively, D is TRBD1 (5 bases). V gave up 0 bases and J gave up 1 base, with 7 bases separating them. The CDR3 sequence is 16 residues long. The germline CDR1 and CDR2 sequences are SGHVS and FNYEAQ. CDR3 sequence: CASSLAGLSYNSPLHF. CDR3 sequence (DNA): TGTGCCAGCAGCTTAGCGGGGCTGTCCTATAATTCACCCCTCCACTTT.

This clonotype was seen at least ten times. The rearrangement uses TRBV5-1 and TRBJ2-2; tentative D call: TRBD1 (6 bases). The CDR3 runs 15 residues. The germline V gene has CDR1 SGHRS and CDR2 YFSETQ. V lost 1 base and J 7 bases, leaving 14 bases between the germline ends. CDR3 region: CASSLYQGRNGELFF. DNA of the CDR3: TGCGCCAGCAGCTTGTATCAGGGGCGGAACGGGGAGCTGTTTTTT.

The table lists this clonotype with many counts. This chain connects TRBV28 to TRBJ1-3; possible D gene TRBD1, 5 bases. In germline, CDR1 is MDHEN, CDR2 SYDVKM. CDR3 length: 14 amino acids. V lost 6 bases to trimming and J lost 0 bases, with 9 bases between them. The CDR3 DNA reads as TGTGCCAGCAGAGACAGCCTCTCTGGAAACACCATATATTTT. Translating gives CASRDSLSGNTIYF.

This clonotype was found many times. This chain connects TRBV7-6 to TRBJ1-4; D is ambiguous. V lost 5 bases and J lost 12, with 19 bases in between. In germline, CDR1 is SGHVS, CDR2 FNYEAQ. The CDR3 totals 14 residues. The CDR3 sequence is CASSPRNSGMQLFF. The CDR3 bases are TGTGCCAGCAGCCCCCGGAACAGCGGTATGCAACTGTTTTTT. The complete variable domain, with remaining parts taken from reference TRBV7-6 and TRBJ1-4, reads GAGVSQSPRYKVTKRGQDVALRCDPISGHVSLYWYRQALGQGPEFLTYFNYEAQQDKSGLPNDRFSAERPEGSISTLTIQRTEQRDSAMYRCASSPRNSGMQLFFGSGTQLSVL.

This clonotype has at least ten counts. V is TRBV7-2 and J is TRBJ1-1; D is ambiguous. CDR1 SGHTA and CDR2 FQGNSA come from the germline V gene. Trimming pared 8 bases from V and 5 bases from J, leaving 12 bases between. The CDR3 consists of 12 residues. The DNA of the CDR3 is TGTGCCAGCGCCCCGACCTGGACTGAAGCTTTCTTT. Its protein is CASAPTWTEAFF.

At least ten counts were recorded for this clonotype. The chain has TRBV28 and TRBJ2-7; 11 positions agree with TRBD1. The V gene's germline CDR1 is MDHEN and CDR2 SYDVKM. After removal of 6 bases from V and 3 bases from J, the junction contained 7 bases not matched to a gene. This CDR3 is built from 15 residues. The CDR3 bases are TGTGCCAGCAGGAAAGCCGGGACAGGGGGCTACGAGCAGTACTTC. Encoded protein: CASRKAGTGGYEQYF. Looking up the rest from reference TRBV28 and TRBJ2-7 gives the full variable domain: DVKVTQSSRYLVKRTGEKVFLECVQDMDHENMFWYRQDPGLGLRLIYFSYDVKMKEKGDIPEGYSVSREKKERFSLILESASTNQTSMYLCASRKAGTGGYEQYFGPGTRLTVT.

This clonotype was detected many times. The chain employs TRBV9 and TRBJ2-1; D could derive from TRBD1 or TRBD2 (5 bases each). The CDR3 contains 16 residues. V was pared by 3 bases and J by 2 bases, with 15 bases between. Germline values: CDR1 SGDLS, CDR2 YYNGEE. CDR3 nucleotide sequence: TGTGCCAGCAGCGGGGGCCGGACTGATACCTACAATGAGCAGTTCTTC. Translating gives CASSGGRTDTYNEQFF.

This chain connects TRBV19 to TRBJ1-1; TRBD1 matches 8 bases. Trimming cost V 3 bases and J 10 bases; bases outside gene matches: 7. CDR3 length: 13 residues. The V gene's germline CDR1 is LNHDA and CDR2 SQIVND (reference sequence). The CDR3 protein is CASSIRGQDAAFF. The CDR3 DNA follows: TGTGCCAGTAGTATTCGGGGACAGGATGCAGCTTTCTTT. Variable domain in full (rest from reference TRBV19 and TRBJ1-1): DGGITQSPKYLFRKEGQNVTLSCEQNLNHDAMYWYRQDPGQGLRLIYYSQIVNDFQKGDIAEGYSVSREKKESFPLTVTSAQKNPTAFYLCASSIRGQDAAFFGQGTRLTVV.

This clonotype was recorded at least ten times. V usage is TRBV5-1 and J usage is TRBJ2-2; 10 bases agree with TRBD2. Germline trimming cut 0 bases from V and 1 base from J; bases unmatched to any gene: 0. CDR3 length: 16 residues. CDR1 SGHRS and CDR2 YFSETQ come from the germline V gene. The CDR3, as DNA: TGCGCCAGCAGCTTGGGACTAGCGGGGAACACCGGGGAGCTGTTTTTT. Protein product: CASSLGLAGNTGELFF.

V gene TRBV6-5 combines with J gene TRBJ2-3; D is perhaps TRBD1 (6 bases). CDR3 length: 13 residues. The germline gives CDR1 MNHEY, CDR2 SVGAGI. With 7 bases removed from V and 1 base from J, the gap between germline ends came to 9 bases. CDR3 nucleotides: TGTGCCAGCACCCGACAGGGCACAGATACGCAGTATTTT. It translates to CASTRQGTDTQYF.

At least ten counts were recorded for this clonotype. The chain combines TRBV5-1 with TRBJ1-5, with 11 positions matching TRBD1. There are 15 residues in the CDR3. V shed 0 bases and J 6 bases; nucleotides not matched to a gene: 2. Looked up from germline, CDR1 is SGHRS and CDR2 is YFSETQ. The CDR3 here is CASSLGTGGVQPQHF. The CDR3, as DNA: TGCGCCAGCAGCTTGGGGACAGGGGGCGTTCAGCCCCAGCATTTT.

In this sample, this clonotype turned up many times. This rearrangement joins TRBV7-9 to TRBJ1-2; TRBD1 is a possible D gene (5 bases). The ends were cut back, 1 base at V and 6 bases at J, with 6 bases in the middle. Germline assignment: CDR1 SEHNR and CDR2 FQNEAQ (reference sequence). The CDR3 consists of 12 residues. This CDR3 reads CASSLGGDGYTF. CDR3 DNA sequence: TGTGCCAGCAGCTTAGGAGGGGATGGCTACACCTTC.

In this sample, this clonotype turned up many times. CDR3 DNA sequence: TGCAGCGTTGCGCAGGCCCGCTCCTACGAGCAGTACTTC. Translating gives CSVAQARSYEQYF. The chain combines TRBV29-1 with TRBJ2-7; D uncertain. V shed 4 bases and J shed 0 bases, with 10 bases lying between them. CDR3 length: 13 amino acids. Germline loops: CDR1 SQVTM, CDR2 ANQGSEA.

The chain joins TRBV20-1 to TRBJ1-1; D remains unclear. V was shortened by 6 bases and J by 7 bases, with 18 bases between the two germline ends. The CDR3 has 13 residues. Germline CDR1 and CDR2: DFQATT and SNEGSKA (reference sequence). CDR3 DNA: TGCAGTGCGCCGGGAGGCGGGGTGGATGAAGCTTTCTTT. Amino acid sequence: CSAPGGGVDEAFF.

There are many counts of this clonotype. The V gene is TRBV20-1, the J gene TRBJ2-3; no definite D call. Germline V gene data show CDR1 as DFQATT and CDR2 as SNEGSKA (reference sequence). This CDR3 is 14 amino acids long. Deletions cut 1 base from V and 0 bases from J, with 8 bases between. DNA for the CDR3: TGCAGTGCTAGAGTGGCAATCAGCACAGATACGCAGTATTTT. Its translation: CSARVAISTDTQYF.

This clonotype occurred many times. Here the CDR3 DNA reads TGTGCCAGCAGTTTGGGGGAATACGAGCAGTACTTC. The encoded protein is CASSLGEYEQYF. The chain has TRBV12-3 or TRBV12-4 and TRBJ2-7; D is possibly TRBD1 or TRBD2 (5 bases each). V dropped 3 bases and J dropped 4 bases, with 7 bases sitting between them. The CDR3 is 12 amino acids.

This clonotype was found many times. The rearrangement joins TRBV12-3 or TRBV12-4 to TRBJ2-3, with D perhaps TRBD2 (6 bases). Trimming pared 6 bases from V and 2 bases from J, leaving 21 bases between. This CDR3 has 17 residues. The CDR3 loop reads CASSRRRGGALTDTQYF. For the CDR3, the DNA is TGTGCCAGCAGCCGCAGACGGGGCGGGGCCCTCACAGATACGCAGTATTTT.

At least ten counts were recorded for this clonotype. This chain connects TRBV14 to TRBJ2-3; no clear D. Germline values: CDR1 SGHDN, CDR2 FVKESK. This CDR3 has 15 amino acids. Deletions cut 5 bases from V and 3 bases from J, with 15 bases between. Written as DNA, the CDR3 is TGTGCCAGCAGCTCCCGACTGCCGAAAACAGATACGCAGTATTTT. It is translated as CASSSRLPKTDTQYF.